This entry describes one TCR beta chain. Antigen specificity is unknown. TCRdb's table, derived via immunoSEQ multiplex PCR, lists solely in-frame clones and lacks some. The sample comprises 140,000 or so clones, about 93% of which are singletons, and about 4% rests with the top ten. The sample belongs to a study of T cell responses to AZD1222 COVID-19 vaccine. Study conclusions and caveats: The reported proportion of spike-specific TCRs targeting unmutated variant regions was nearly half. White British ancestry dominated among donors, who included more females, and clonal diversity was possibly underestimated. The peak T cell response came first, and repertoires were sampled only after it.

V lost 2 bases to trimming and J lost 3 bases, with 8 bases between them. CDR1 and CDR2 from the germline V gene are MNHEY and SVGEGT. The length of the CDR3 is 14 residues. Source: peripheral blood, taken 28 days after the second AZD1222 dose. The source is an adult who received the AZD1222 COVID-19 vaccine. This chain joins TRBV6-2 or TRBV6-3 and TRBJ1-5; D not resolved. The CDR3 is CASSYGPYNQPQHF. The CDR3, as DNA: TGTGCCAGCAGTTACGGACCGTACAATCAGCCCCAGCATTTT.